A single T cell receptor (beta chain) is shown here with its context. Germline V gene sequence: CDR1 SGHDT, CDR2 YYEEEE. The CDR3 extends over 15 amino acids. Trimming cost V 2 bases and J 4 bases; bases outside gene matches: 7. The data originate from a study of blood T cell repertoires in COVID-19. As for the study in general: The United States, Italy and Spain were the sources of the acute and convalescent COVID-19 samples. PBMCs, B-cell-depleted T cells, or T cells provided the cDNA or gDNA that made up the material.

Authors' data handling: Amplification with reference gene primers provided the estimates of nucleated cell counts. Sequencing was performed with immunoSEQ multiplex PCR; in TCRdb, only in-frame clones are kept and a portion is missing. The DNA gave D and trimming, while V, J and clone size come from that table. The repertoire consists of 90,000 to 150,000 clones, with over 60% occurring once and the leading ten covering under 5%. This TCR was sampled from a woman older than 75 with acute or convalescent COVID-19. The sequenced sample consisted of peripheral blood. The gene calls are TRBV5-6 and TRBJ1-2, with 8 bases fitting TRBD1. In DNA form, the CDR3 reads TGTGCCAGCAGCTTTCGTGCAGGGGGCGTCTATGGCTACACCTTC. This sequence encodes CASSFRAGGVYGYTF.